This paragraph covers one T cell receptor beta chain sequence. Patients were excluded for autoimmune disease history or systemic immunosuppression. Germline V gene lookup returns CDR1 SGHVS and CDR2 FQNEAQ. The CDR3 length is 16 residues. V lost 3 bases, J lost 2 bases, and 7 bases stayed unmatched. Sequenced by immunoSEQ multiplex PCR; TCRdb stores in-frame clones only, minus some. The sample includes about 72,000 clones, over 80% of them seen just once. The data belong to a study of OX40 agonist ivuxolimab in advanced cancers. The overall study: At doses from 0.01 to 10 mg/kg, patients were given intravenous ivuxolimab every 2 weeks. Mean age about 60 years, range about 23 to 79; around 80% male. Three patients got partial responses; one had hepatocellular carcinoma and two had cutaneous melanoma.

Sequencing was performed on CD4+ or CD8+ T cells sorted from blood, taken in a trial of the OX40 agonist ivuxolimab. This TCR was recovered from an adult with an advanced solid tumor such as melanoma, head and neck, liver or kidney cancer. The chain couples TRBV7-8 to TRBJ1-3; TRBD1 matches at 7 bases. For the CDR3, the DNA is TGTGCCAGCAGCTTTAGACAGGGTGGGACTGGAAACACCATATATTTT. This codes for CASSFRQGGTGNTIYF.